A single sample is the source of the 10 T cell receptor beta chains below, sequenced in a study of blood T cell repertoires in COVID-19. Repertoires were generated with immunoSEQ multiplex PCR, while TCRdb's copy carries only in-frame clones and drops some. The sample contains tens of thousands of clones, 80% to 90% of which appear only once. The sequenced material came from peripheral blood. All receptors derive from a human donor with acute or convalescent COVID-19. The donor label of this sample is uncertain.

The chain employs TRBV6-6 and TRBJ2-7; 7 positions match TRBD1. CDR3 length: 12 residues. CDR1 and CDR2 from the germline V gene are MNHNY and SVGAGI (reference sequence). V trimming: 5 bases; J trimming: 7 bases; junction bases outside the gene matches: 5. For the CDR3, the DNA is TGTGCCAGCAGTGCCGGGACAGATGAGCAGTACTTC. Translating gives CASSAGTDEQYF.

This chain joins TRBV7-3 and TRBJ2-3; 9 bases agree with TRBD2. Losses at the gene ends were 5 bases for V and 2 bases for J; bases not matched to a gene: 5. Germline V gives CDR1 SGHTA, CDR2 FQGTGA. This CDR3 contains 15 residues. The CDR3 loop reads CASSRGGADTDTQYF. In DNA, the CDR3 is TGTGCCAGCAGCCGCGGGGGGGCAGACACAGATACGCAGTATTTT.

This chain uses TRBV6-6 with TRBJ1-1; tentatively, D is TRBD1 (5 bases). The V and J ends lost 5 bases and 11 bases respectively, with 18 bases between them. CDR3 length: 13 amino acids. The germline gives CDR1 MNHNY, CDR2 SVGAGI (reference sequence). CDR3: CASSTPTGTGAFF. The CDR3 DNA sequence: TGTGCCAGCAGTACCCCTACAGGTACCGGGGCTTTCTTT.

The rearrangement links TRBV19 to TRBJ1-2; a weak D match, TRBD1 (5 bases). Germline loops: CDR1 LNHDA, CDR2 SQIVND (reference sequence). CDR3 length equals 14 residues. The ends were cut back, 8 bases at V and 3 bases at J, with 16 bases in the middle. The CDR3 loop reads CASSSTTEYYGYTF. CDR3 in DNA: TGTGCCAGTTCCAGTACGACAGAGTACTATGGCTACACCTTC.

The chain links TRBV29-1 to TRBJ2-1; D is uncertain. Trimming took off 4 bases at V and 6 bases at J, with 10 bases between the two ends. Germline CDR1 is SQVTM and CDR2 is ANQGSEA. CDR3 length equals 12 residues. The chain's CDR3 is CSVVPPSNEQFF. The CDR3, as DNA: TGCAGCGTTGTCCCCCCCTCCAATGAGCAGTTCTTC.

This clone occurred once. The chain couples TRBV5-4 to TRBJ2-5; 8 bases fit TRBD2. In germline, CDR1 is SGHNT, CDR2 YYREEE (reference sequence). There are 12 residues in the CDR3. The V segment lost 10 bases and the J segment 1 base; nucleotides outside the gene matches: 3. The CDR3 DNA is TGTGCCGCCGGGGGGGCCCAAGAGACCCAGTACTTC. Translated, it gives CAAGGAQETQYF. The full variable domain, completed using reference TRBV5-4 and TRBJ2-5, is ETGVTQSPTHLIKTRGQQVTLRCSSQSGHNTVSWYQQALGQGPQFIFQYYREEENGRGNFPPRFSGLQFPNYSSELNVNALELDDSALYLCAAGGAQETQYFGPGTRLLVL.

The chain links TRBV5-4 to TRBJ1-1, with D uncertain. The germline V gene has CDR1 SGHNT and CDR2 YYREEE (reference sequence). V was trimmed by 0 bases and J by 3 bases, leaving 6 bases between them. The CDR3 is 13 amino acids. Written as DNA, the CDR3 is TGTGCCAGCAGCTTGGAAGCGGACACTGAAGCTTTCTTT. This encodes CASSLEADTEAFF. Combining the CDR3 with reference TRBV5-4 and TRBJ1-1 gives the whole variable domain ETGVTQSPTHLIKTRGQQVTLRCSSQSGHNTVSWYQQALGQGPQFIFQYYREEENGRGNFPPRFSGLQFPNYSSELNVNALELDDSALYLCASSLEADTEAFFGQGTRLTVV.

CDR3: CASSLGAYSGNTIYF. The CDR3, as DNA: TGTGCCAGCAGCTTAGGTGCCTACTCTGGAAACACCATATATTTT. The chain uses TRBV7-2 and TRBJ1-3, with unresolved D. V was cut by 1 base and J by 0 bases, with 7 bases left in between. Germline V CDR1 and CDR2: SGHTA, FQGNSA. The CDR3 covers 15 residues.

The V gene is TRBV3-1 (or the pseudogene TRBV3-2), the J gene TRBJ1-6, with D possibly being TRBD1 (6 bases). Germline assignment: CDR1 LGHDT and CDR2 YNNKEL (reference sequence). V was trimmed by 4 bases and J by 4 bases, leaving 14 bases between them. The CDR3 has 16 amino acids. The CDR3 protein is CASSPRTDLYNSPLHF. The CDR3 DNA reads TGTGCCAGCAGCCCGAGGACAGACCTTTATAATTCACCCCTCCACTTT.

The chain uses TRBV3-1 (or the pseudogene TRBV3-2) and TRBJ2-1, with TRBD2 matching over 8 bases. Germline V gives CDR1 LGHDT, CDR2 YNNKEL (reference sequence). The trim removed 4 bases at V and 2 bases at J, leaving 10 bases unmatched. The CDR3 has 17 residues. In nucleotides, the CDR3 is TGTGCCAGCAGCCCCCCGGGGGGGAGCTTAGCCTACAATGAGCAGTTCTTC. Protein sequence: CASSPPGGSLAYNEQFF.